This entry concerns a single TCR beta chain. Its matching antigen is unknown. Germline V CDR1 and CDR2: GTSNPN, SVGIG (reference sequence). The CDR3 totals 12 residues. Trimming cost V 2 bases and J 11 bases, with 12 bases left between them. This entry is derived from a study of shared clonotypes between healthy human individuals. Findings of the study overall: Shared clonotypes across all four donors exceeded non-shared ones in generation probability.

Assay used: immunoSEQ multiplex PCR; TCRdb lists only in-frame clones, some missing. The sample has a few million clones, 85% to 95% seen once. The source material was naive CD4+ T cells sorted from blood. Subset defined: CD45RA+ positively selected. The genes are TRBV30 and TRBJ1-4, with D tentatively TRBD1 (5 bases). This clonotype was sampled from a man between 18 and 29 years old in good health. CDR3 sequence reads: CAWSSGEGKLFF. The CDR3 region has the DNA TGTGCCTGGAGTTCGGGAGAGGGGAAACTGTTTTTT.